A selection of T cell receptor beta chains follows, all from one sample in a study of cytomegalovirus exposure and HLA in healthy donors. Assay used: immunoSEQ multiplex PCR; TCRdb lists only in-frame clones, some missing. Among about 150,000 clones listed, 80% were seen once. Sequencing was performed on PBMCs. The receptors come from a male donor in good health and CMV-seronegative. The CDR3 runs from the conserved cysteine through the conserved F or W. Each record gives: CDR3 DNA, CDR3 protein, J gene, D gene, V gene, clone size. A D gene is named only where the DNA matches it firmly. Expanded clones are given a class, and other clones once, few, many or no size at all.

TGTGCCAGCAGCATAGGGGACTCCGGGGCCAACGTCCTGACTTTC CASSIGDSGANVLTF TRBJ2-6 - TRBV6-5 -
TGCGCCAGCAGCCAAGTGATCCGGGACTATGATTACGAGCAGTACTTC CASSQVIRDYDYEQYF TRBJ2-7 TRBD2 TRBV4-1 -
TGCGCCAGCAGCTTGGCCGTCGTAGAGGGGGCCAACTATGGCTACACCTTC CASSLAVVEGANYGYTF TRBJ1-2 TRBD1 TRBV5-1 -
TGTGCCAGCAGTTACGGAGACAGATTGAACACTGAAGCTTTCTTT CASSYGDRLNTEAFF TRBJ1-1 - TRBV6-5 -
TGTGCCAGCAGTCCCCGACTAGCGGGGGGGCGTGAGCAGTACTTC CASSPRLAGGREQYF TRBJ2-7 TRBD2 TRBV6-6 -
TGCGCCAGCAGCAGCGGCGACAGGACGGCCGGGGAGCTGTTTTTT CASSSGDRTAGELFF TRBJ2-2 - TRBV5-1 -
TGCGCCAGCAGGTACTCCTATGAGCGGGGGATTACAGATACGCAGTATTTT CASRYSYERGITDTQYF TRBJ2-3 TRBD2 TRBV5-1 -
TGTGCCAGCAGCTTAACATCCGCCACTGAAGCTTTCTTT CASSLTSATEAFF TRBJ1-1 - TRBV7-2 -
TGTGCCTGGAGCGGCGGGAGGGCTGGCTACACCTTC CAWSGGRAGYTF TRBJ1-2 - TRBV30 -
TGTGCCAGAAACATGGACAGGAGCTCCTACAATGAGCAGTTCTTC CARNMDRSSYNEQFF TRBJ2-1 TRBD1 TRBV2 -
TGTGCCAGTAGACCAGACAGGGGGGTTCCCTACGAGCAGTACTTC CASRPDRGVPYEQYF TRBJ2-7 TRBD1 TRBV19 once
TGTGCCAGTAGTATAGTTGGGGGAGGTTACACCGGGGAGCTGTTTTTT CASSIVGGGYTGELFF TRBJ2-2 - TRBV19 -
TGTGCCAGCAGGATACTAGGGGACAGCGACATATATGGCTACACCTTC CASRILGDSDIYGYTF TRBJ1-2 TRBD1 TRBV27 -
TGTGCCAGCAGCCCACAGGGAACTGAAGCTTTCTTT CASSPQGTEAFF TRBJ1-1 - TRBV11-2 once
TGCGCCAGCAGCTTGGGGCCTAGCGGGGGGATACAAGAGACCCAGTACTTC CASSLGPSGGIQETQYF TRBJ2-5 TRBD2 TRBV5-1 -
TGCGCCAGCAGAACGGGACTAGCGGGGCAGGATGAGCAGTTCTTC CASRTGLAGQDEQFF TRBJ2-1 TRBD2 TRBV5-1 once
TGTGCCAGCTCACCCCCCTCAGGGACGCAGTATTTT CASSPPSGTQYF TRBJ2-3 - TRBV18 -
TGCGCCAGCACCTTGACAGGGGAAGGTGGCTACACCTTC CASTLTGEGGYTF TRBJ1-2 TRBD1 TRBV5-1 -
TGTGCCAGCAGCGTAGGACAGGGGGTCAATGAAAAACTGTTTTTT CASSVGQGVNEKLFF TRBJ1-4 TRBD1 TRBV9 -
TGTGCCTGGCCGTATGTGACCGGGGAGCTGTTTTTT CAWPYVTGELFF TRBJ2-2 - TRBV7-9 -
TGCAGCGTTACGGGACACACCATGAACACTGAAGCTTTCTTT CSVTGHTMNTEAFF TRBJ1-1 - TRBV29-1 -
TGCGCCAGCAGCTTGGGGGAGTATAATGAAAAACTGCTTTTT CASSLGEYNEKLLF TRBJ1-4 - TRBV5-1 -
TGTGCCATCAGTGACTGGGGACAGGGTGAACAGCCCCAGCATTTT CAISDWGQGEQPQHF TRBJ1-5 TRBD1 TRBV10-3 -
TGTGCCAGCAGCACACCGATGGACTATGGCTACACCTTC CASSTPMDYGYTF TRBJ1-2 - TRBV7-2 -
TGTGCCGCAAACACCGGGACAGGGCTTGGTGAAGCTTTCTTT CAANTGTGLGEAFF TRBJ1-1 TRBD1 TRBV19 -
TGTGCCAGTAGCCTCGTTGTGGGGGGTGAGCAGTTCTTC CASSLVVGGEQFF TRBJ2-1 - TRBV19 -
TGTGCCAGCAGCACCAAGCGGGGGAACACAGATACGCAGTATTTT CASSTKRGNTDTQYF TRBJ2-3 TRBD2 TRBV5-4 -
TGTGCCAGCAGTTGGGCACGTAGGGATACGCAGTATTTT CASSWARRDTQYF TRBJ2-3 - TRBV6-5 -
TGTGCCACCAGCAGAGATCCACAGGTGGAGACCCAGTACTTC CATSRDPQVETQYF TRBJ2-5 - TRBV15 -
TGTGCCAGTAGTATTCGAGCGGGGACCGGGGAGCTGTTTTTT CASSIRAGTGELFF TRBJ2-2 TRBD2 TRBV19 -
TGTGCCAGCAGTTATCAGGGGGTAAACACTGAAGCTTTCTTT CASSYQGVNTEAFF TRBJ1-1 TRBD1 TRBV6-6 -
TGTGCCAGTAGTATGGCCAGGGGCACTGAAGCTTTCTTT CASSMARGTEAFF TRBJ1-1 - TRBV19 -
TGTGCCAGTAGTATCGACAGCTACACTGAAGCTTTCTTT CASSIDSYTEAFF TRBJ1-1 - TRBV19 few
TGTGCCAGCAGCGACCAATCGACAGGGGGTTATGAAAAACTGTTTTTT CASSDQSTGGYEKLFF TRBJ1-4 TRBD1 TRBV7-2 -
TGTGCCAGCTCACCGGCAGGGGACGCTAACTATGGCTACACCTTC CASSPAGDANYGYTF TRBJ1-2 - TRBV18 few
TGCGCCAGCAGCTTGGGGGTTAGCGGGACGGGGGATACGCAGTATTTT CASSLGVSGTGDTQYF TRBJ2-3 TRBD2 TRBV5-1 -
TGTGCCAGCAGCTTAGCGTCCCTAGCGGGGGGTAATTTGGAGCAGTTCTTC CASSLASLAGGNLEQFF TRBJ2-1 TRBD2 TRBV7-9 few